A selection of T cell receptor beta chains follows, all from one sample in a study of chronic HIV infection and antiretroviral therapy. From the 5' RACE reads, TCRdb called clonotypes with MiXCR, one entry per CDR3 protein. This sample yields 30,000 to 45,000 distinct CDR3 sequences, of which around 8.7% are seen a single time; 2.9% belongs to the top ten. Sequenced input: peripheral blood. The receptor source for this set is an adult who had HIV and had not received antiretroviral therapy, or was an uninfected healthy control (not recorded which). The CDR3 runs from the conserved cysteine through the conserved F or W. Each record gives: D gene, V gene, clone size, J gene, CDR3 DNA, CDR3 protein. D genes are given only for firm matches. Where a row states a size, it is once, few, many or the class of an expanded clone; other rows omit it.

-	TRBV10-2	-	TRBJ1-5	TGCGCCAGCAGTGAGCTCAATCAGCCCCAGCATTTT	CASSELNQPQHF
-	TRBV20-1	many	TRBJ1-1	TGCAGTGCTAAACCGACTTTAGGCACTGAAGCTTTCTTT	CSAKPTLGTEAFF
-	TRBV5-1	-	TRBJ2-3	TGCGCCAGCAGCTTGTTCGTCACAGATACGCAGTATTTT	CASSLFVTDTQYF
TRBD1	TRBV11-2	many	TRBJ1-1	TGTGCCAGCAGCCAGAATGACAGGGTAGGCAGGATGAACACTGAAGCTTTCTTT	CASSQNDRVGRMNTEAFF
-	TRBV27	many	TRBJ2-7	TGTGCCAGCGCTAAGACAGGACCCTACGAGCAGTACTTC	CASAKTGPYEQYF
-	TRBV28	many	TRBJ2-1	TGTGCCAGCAGTTCCCTAAGAACGGACAATGAGCAGTTCTTC	CASSSLRTDNEQFF
TRBD1	TRBV29-1	-	TRBJ1-1	TGCAGCGTTCAAAGCGGGACAGGAACCACTGAAGCTTTCTTT	CSVQSGTGTTEAFF
TRBD1	TRBV29-1	many	TRBJ2-7	TGCAGCGTTGGAGACAGGGCCCACGAGCAGTACTTC	CSVGDRAHEQYF
-	TRBV6-6	-	TRBJ1-3	TGTGCCAGCAGTTGGGATGGGCCGGGAACAGACAGGTCGGAAGCTGGAAACACCATATATTTT	CASSWDGPGTDRSEAGNTIYF
TRBD2	TRBV7-6	-	TRBJ2-1	TGTGCCAGCAGCCCCGGACTAGCGGGAGGAACTGAGCAGTTCTTC	CASSPGLAGGTEQFF
TRBD1	TRBV3-1	many	TRBJ2-5	TGTGCCAGCAGCCAAAGGCAGGGGGCGCAGACCCAGTACTTC	CASSQRQGAQTQYF